This T cell receptor beta chain was sequenced for a study of ipilimumab plus nivolumab after autologous stem cell transplantation. Only in-frame clones appear in the TCRdb table, and some are missing; sequencing was by immunoSEQ multiplex PCR. The sample holds tens of thousands of clones, 83% seen once. This clone has a handful of counts. Ipilimumab, 1 mg/kg, started 14 to 28 days after autologous transplant. Through week 26, nivolumab 3 mg/kg IV was given weeks 1, 4, 7, 10, then biweekly. CDR3 size: 16 residues. Germline V gives CDR1 SGHAT, CDR2 FQNNGV. After removal of 4 bases from V and 2 bases from J, the junction contained 8 bases not matched to a gene.

This clonotype originated in a male donor with diffuse large B-cell lymphoma. The chain combines TRBV11-2 with TRBJ2-5, with 9 bases matching TRBD1. Sequences were derived from PBMCs, sampled in a trial of ipilimumab plus nivolumab as post-transplant consolidation. The CDR3 DNA follows: TGTGCCAGCAGCTCGCAGACAGGGGGTGGTCAAGAGACCCAGTACTTC. The encoded protein is CASSSQTGGGQETQYF. Full variable domain (remainder filled in from reference TRBV11-2 and TRBJ2-5): EAGVAQSPRYKIIEKRQSVAFWCNPISGHATLYWYQQILGQGPKLLIQFQNNGVVDDSQLPKDRFSAERLKGVDSTLKIQPAKLEDSAVYLCASSSQTGGGQETQYFGPGTRLLVL.